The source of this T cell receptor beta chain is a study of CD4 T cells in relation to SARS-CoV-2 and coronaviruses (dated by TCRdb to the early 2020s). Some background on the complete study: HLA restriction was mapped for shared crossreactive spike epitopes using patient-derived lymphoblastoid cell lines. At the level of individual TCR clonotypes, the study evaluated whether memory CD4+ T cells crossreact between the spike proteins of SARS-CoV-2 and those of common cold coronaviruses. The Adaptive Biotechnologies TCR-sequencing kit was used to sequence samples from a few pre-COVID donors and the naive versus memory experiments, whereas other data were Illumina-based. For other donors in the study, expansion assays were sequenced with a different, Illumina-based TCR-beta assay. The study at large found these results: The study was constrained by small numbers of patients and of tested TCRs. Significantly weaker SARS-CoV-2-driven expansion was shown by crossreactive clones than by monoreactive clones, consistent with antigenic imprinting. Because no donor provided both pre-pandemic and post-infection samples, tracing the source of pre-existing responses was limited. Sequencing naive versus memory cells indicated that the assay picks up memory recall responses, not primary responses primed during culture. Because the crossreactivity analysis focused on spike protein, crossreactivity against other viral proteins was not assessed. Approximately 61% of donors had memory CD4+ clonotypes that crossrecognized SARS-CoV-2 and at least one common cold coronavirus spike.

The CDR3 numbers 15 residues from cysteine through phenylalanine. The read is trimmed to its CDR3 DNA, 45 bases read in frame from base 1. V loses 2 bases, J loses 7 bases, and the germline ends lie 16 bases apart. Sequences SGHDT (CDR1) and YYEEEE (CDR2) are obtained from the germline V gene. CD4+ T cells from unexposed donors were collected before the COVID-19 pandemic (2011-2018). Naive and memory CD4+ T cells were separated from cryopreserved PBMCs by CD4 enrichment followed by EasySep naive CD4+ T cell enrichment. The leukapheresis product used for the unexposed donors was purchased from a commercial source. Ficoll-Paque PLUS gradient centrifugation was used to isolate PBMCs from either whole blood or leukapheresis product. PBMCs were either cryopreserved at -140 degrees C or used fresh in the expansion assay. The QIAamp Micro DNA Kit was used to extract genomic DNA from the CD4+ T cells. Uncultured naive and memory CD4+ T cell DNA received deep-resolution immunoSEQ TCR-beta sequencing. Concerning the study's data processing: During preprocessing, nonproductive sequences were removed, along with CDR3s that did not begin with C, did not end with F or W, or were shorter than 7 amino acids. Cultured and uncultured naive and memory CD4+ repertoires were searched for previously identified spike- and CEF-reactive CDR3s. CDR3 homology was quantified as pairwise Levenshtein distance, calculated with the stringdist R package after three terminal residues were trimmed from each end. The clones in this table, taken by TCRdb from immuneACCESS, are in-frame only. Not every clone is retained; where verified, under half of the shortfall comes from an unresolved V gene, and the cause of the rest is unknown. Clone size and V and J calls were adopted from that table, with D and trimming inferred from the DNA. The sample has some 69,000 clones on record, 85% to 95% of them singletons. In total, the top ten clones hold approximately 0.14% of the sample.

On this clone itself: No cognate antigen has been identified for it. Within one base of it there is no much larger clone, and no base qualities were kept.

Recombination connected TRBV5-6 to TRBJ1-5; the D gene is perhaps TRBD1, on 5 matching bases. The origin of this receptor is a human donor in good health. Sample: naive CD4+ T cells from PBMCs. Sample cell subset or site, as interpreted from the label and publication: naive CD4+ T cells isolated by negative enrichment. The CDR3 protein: CASSFGQGYRQPQHF. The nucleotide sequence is TGTGCCAGCAGCTTCGGCCAGGGCTACAGACAGCCCCAGCATTTT.